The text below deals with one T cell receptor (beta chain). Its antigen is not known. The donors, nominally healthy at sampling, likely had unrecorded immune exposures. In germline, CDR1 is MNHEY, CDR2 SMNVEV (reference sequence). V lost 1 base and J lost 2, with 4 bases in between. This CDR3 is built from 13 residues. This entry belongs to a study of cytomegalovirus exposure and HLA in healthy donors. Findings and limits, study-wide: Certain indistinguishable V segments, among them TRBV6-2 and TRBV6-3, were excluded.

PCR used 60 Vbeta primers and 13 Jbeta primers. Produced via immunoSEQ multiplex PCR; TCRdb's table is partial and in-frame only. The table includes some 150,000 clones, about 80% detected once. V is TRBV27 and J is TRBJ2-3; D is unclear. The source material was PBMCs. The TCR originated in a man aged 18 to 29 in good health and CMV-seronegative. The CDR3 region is CASSLLYTDTQYF. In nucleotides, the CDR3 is TGTGCCAGCAGTTTATTATACACAGATACGCAGTATTTT.